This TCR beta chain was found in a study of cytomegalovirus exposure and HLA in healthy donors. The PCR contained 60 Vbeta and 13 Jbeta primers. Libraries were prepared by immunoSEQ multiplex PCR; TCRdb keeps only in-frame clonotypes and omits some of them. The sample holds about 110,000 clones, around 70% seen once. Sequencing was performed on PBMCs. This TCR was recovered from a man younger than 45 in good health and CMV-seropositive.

The chain's CDR3 is CASSARLATYQETQYF. The CDR3 DNA reads as TGTGCCAGCAGCGCTAGACTAGCAACGTACCAAGAGACCCAGTACTTC. The chain couples TRBV11-1 to TRBJ2-5, with 7 bases aligning to TRBD2. The V segment lost 5 bases and the J segment 0 bases; nucleotides outside the gene matches: 9. Per germline, CDR1 SGHAT and CDR2 FQDESV (reference sequence). There are 16 residues in the CDR3. Filled out from reference TRBV11-1 and TRBJ2-5, the complete variable domain reads EAEVAQSPRYKITEKSQAVAFWCDPISGHATLYWYRQILGQGPELLVQFQDESVVDDSQLPKDRFSAERLKGVDSTLKIQPAELGDSAMYLCASSARLATYQETQYFGPGTRLLVL.